Each of the 15 T cell receptor beta chains below was sequenced from the same sample in a study of blood T cells in healthy people across ages (dated by TCRdb to the mid-2010s). Library preparation employed 5' RACE. The listed sequencing device is Illumina HiSeq 2500. A second PCR of about 6 to 11 cycles was performed with a sample-barcoded 5' primer and a J-beta primer mix. TCRdb's own reprocessing of the public reads used fastp at Q25 and MiXCR and kept productive beta chains. Each entry is one CDR3 protein sequence, shown with its most common DNA and genes. For this sample the table gives under 2 million distinct CDR3 sequences, of which approximately 32% were detected only once. The top ten clonotypes cover 11% of the sample. Sequencing was done on a sample of blood. The receptors here all came from a woman in her twenties or thirties in good health.

This clonotype was counted only a few times. One base away lies a much larger clone, so this may be a sequencing read error. The chain joins TRBV20-1 to TRBJ2-7; maybe TRBD1 (5 bases). Germline values: CDR1 DFQATT, CDR2 SNEGSKA (reference sequence). V was pared by 8 bases and J by 3 bases, with 14 bases between. The CDR3 spans 12 residues. CDR3 in amino acids: CSFVAGFYEQYF. The DNA for the CDR3 is TGCAGTTTTGTCGCAGGGTTCTACGAGCAGTACTTC.

The chain has TRBV3-1 and TRBJ2-7; D uncertain. Germline values: CDR1 LGHDT, CDR2 YNNKEL (reference sequence). The CDR3 is made up of 15 amino acids. Trimming took 1 base from V and 5 from J, leaving 15 bases between them. This CDR3 is CASSQGETLLNEQYF. The CDR3 bases are TGTGCCAGCAGCCAAGGTGAAACTCTCCTGAACGAGCAGTACTTC.

The chain couples TRBV20-1 to TRBJ2-7; D uncertain. With 0 bases removed from V and 0 bases from J, the gap between germline ends came to 9 bases. There are 14 residues in the CDR3. CDR1 and CDR2 from the germline V gene are DFQATT and SNEGSKA (reference sequence). The CDR3 is CSARDQAVSYEQYF. CDR3 DNA: TGCAGTGCTAGAGATCAGGCAGTCTCCTACGAGCAGTACTTC.

This clonotype was found a few times. This chain connects TRBV27 to TRBJ2-7; TRBD2 agrees at 12 bases. Germline CDR1 MNHEY, CDR2 SMNVEV (reference sequence). V trimming: 2 bases; J trimming: 5 bases; junction bases outside the gene matches: 7. This CDR3 region has 16 residues. The CDR3 sequence is CASSLLAGGTFHEQYF. CDR3 DNA: TGTGCCAGCAGTTTACTAGCGGGGGGGACTTTCCACGAGCAGTACTTC.

The chain uses TRBV12-3 or TRBV12-4 and TRBJ2-6; TRBD2 might be the D (5 bases). V was shortened by 10 bases and J by 3 bases, with 13 bases between the two germline ends. The CDR3 is made up of 14 amino acids. CDR3 sequence: CANHDGGGANVLTF. CDR3 coding DNA: TGTGCCAATCACGACGGAGGTGGGGCCAACGTCCTGACTTTC.

Comment on this clonotype: One end of the junction varies from germline; a read error may be responsible. V gene TRBV6-6 combines with J gene TRBJ2-6; D may be TRBD2 (6 bases). This CDR3 spans 17 amino acids. Per germline, CDR1 MNHNY and CDR2 SVGAGI (reference sequence). CDR3 amino acids: CASSYAGYYPGANVLTF. Written as DNA, the CDR3 is TGTGCTAGCAGTTACGCGGGATACTACCCTGGGGCCAACGTCCTGACTTTC.

V and J are TRBV9 and TRBJ2-3; the D is unclear. Germline loops: CDR1 SGDLS, CDR2 YYNGEE. V gave up 5 bases and J gave up 2 bases, with 9 bases separating them. The CDR3 runs 13 residues. The CDR3, as DNA: TGTGCCAGCAGTATGTTCCTCACAGATACGCAGTATTTT. This gives the protein CASSMFLTDTQYF.

The chain has TRBV10-3 and TRBJ2-5; D not certain. The J call is in doubt because the DNA end fits TRBJ2-7 better. In germline, CDR1 is ENHRY, CDR2 SYGVKD. The CDR3 loop spans 18 amino acids. The CDR3 DNA reads TGTGCCATCAGTGAGTCCCCGTACGGACGTGGCACAGCGTCCGAGCAGTACTTC. It codes for CAISESPYGRGTASEQYF.

This clonotype was counted between two and nine times. The chain carries TRBV3-1 and TRBJ2-7; TRBD2 matches 7 bases. The CDR3 runs to 15 residues. CDR1 and CDR2 (germline): LGHDT, YNNKEL (reference sequence). Trimming removed 4 bases from V and 6 bases from J; junction bases left unmatched: 12. In DNA form, the CDR3 reads TGTGCCAGCAGCCCGGGGAGGGGCCCTTTCCGCGAGCAGTACTTC. Its translation: CASSPGRGPFREQYF.

This rearrangement joins TRBV6-5 to TRBJ2-7; a weak D match, TRBD1 (6 bases). The CDR3 covers 16 residues. Germline lookup yields CDR1 MNHEY and CDR2 SVGAGI. Trimming left V 6 bases short and J 1 base short, with 19 bases between. CDR3 DNA: TGTGCCAGCAGCCTATCTATTAGGACAGCGTCCTACGAGCAGTACTTC. As protein: CASSLSIRTASYEQYF.

The chain links TRBV6-6 to TRBJ2-3; D possibly corresponds to TRBD1 (5 bases). Deletions cut 9 bases from V and 2 bases from J, with 12 bases between. Per germline, CDR1 MNHNY and CDR2 SVGAGI (reference sequence). The CDR3 is made up of 13 amino acids. The CDR3, as DNA: TGTGCCAGTGCCAGGGAAGTCACAGATACGCAGTATTTT. The encoded protein is CASAREVTDTQYF.

This rearrangement joins TRBV6-1 to TRBJ2-7; the match to TRBD2 covers 7 bases. The V and J ends lost 5 bases and 3 bases, in that order; junction bases with no gene match: 7. In germline, CDR1 is MNHNS, CDR2 SASEGT. The CDR3 is 14 amino acids. The CDR3 protein is CASSLTERGYEQYF. CDR3 sequence (DNA): TGTGCCAGCAGTTTAACAGAGCGGGGCTACGAGCAGTACTTC.

This sequence joins TRBV28 and TRBJ2-5; 10 bases are a match to TRBD1. The J call may be incorrect, as the DNA end agrees better with TRBJ2-7. The CDR3 extends over 14 amino acids. In germline, CDR1 is MDHEN, CDR2 SYDVKM. The DNA of the CDR3 is TGTGCCAGCATCGACAGGGGGCATCTGTACGAGCAGTACTTC. Its protein is CASIDRGHLYEQYF.

The CDR3 DNA sequence: TGTGCCACCGACTTAGCGGGAGATAGCACAGATGTGCAGTATTTT. It encodes CATDLAGDSTDVQYF. V and J are TRBV12-3 or TRBV12-4 and TRBJ2-3; 9 bases fit TRBD2. The CDR3 spans 15 residues. Germline trimming cut 10 bases from V and 11 bases from J; bases unmatched to any gene: 19.

There are a few counts of this clonotype. This CDR3 is CSANRGLGNEQFF. CDR3 nucleotide sequence: TGCAGTGCTAACCGGGGGCTTGGCAATGAGCAGTTCTTC. The V gene is TRBV20-1, the J gene TRBJ2-1; D may match TRBD1 or TRBD2 (6 bases each). Germline-derived CDR1 and CDR2 are DFQATT and SNEGSKA (reference sequence). This CDR3 is 13 amino acids long. Trimming removed 4 bases at V and 6 bases at J, with 13 bases between.